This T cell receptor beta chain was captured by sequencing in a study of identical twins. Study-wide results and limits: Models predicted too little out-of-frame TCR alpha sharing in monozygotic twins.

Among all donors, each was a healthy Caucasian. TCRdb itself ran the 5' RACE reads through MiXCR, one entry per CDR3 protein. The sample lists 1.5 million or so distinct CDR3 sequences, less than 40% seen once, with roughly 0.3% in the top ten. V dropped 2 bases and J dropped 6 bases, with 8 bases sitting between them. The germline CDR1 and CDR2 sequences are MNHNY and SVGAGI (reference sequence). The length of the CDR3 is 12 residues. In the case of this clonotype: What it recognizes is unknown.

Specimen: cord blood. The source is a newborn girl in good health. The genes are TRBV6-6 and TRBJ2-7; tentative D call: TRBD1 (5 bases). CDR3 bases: TGTGCCAGCAGTTACGACAGATCCGAGCAGTACTTC. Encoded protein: CASSYDRSEQYF.